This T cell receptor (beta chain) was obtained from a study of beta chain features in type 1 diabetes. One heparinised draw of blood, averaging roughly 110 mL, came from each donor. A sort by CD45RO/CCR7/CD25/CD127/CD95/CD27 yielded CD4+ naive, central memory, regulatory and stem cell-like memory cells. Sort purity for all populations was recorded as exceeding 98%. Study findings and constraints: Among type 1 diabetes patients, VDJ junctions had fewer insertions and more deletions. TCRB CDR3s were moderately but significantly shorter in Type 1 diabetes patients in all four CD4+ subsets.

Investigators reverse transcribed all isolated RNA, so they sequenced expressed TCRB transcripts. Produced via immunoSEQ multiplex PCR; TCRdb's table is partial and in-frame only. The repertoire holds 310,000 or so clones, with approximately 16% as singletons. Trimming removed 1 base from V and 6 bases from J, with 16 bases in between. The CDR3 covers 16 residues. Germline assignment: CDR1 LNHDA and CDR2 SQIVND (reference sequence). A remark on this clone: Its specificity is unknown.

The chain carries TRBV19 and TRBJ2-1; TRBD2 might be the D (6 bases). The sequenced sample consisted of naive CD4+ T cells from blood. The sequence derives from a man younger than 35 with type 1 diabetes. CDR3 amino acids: CASSIGIGRWGNEQFF. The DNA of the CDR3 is TGTGCCAGTAGTATAGGGATCGGGAGATGGGGCAATGAGCAGTTCTTC.